This record concerns one TCR beta chain sequence. Its antigen is currently unknown. The assay was immunoSEQ multiplex PCR, and TCRdb's table has in-frame clones only and misses some. This table has 70,000 or so clones, nearly 95% appearing once. V was clipped by 3 bases and J by 10 bases; unmatched bases: 7. The CDR3 runs 13 residues. The V gene's germline CDR1 is SGHRS and CDR2 YFSETQ. The entry originates in a study of cytomegalovirus exposure and HLA in healthy donors. Whole-study results and caveats: While the bulk of TCR sequences proved rare, some public TCRs turned up in many donors. Reports credit the classifier with highly specific, highly sensitive diagnosis of cytomegalovirus status.

What was sequenced was PBMCs. The chain has TRBV5-1 and TRBJ2-1; 7 bases fit TRBD1. The TCR originated in a man between 18 and 29 years old in good health and CMV-seropositive. The CDR3: CASSSITGDEQFF. CDR3 nucleotides: TGCGCCAGCAGCTCCATAACAGGGGACGAGCAGTTCTTC.